This T cell receptor (beta chain) is drawn from a study of cytomegalovirus exposure and HLA in healthy donors. A multiplex PCR was run with 60 Vbeta primers and 13 Jbeta primers. Generated by immunoSEQ multiplex PCR, the TCRdb table keeps only in-frame clones and is missing some. This table holds 160,000 or so clones, under 80% found once. CDR1 SGDLS and CDR2 YYNGEE come from the germline V gene. This CDR3 has 19 amino acids. The V end was cut by 5 bases, the J end by 2 bases, with 25 bases between. The rearrangement links TRBV9 to TRBJ2-2; possibly TRBD1 for D (6 bases). The sequencing sample was made of PBMCs. The clonotype originates from a woman under 40 in good health and CMV-seronegative. The CDR3 DNA is TGTGCCAGCAGAAAAAGTGGGTCAGGGGCTCGAGATAACACCGGGGAGCTGTTTTTT. Translated: CASRKSGSGARDNTGELFF.